A selection of T cell receptor beta chains follows, all from one sample in a study of beta chain features in type 1 diabetes. Using immunoSEQ multiplex PCR, the repertoire was profiled, and TCRdb retains in-frame clones only, with some absent. Among 600,000 to 700,000 clones listed, around an eighth were seen once. Sequencing was carried out using naive CD4+ T cells from blood. The receptors were sampled from a young man with type 1 diabetes. The CDR3 runs from the conserved cysteine through the conserved F or W. A D gene is named only where the DNA matches it firmly. Some rows mark clone size as missing; the rest say once, few, many or name a class of expanded clone.

j_call v_call d_call clone_size cdr3_aa cdr3_nt
TRBJ1-1 TRBV30 - few CAWEIQNTEAFF TGTGCCTGGGAGATACAGAACACTGAAGCTTTCTTT
TRBJ1-2 TRBV28 - once CASSFQAYGYTF TGTGCCAGCAGTTTCCAGGCGTATGGCTACACCTTC
TRBJ1-1 TRBV7-3 TRBD1 - CASSAGTGAPRTEAFF TGTGCCAGCAGCGCCGGGACAGGGGCGCCGCGGACTGAAGCTTTCTTT
TRBJ1-1 TRBV2 - - CASSATERGEAFF TGTGCCAGCTCAGCGACGGAAAGAGGTGAAGCTTTCTTT
TRBJ1-3 TRBV29-1 - few CSVEERSSGNTIYF TGCAGCGTTGAAGAGCGGAGCTCTGGAAACACCATATATTTT
TRBJ2-5 TRBV7-7 - - CASSRTGYQETQYF TGTGCCAGCAGCCGTACAGGCTACCAAGAGACCCAGTACTTC
TRBJ1-4 TRBV9 - few CASSAFGGTNEKLFF TGTGCCAGCAGCGCCTTCGGGGGGACTAATGAAAAACTGTTTTTT
TRBJ2-1 TRBV13 - - CASSLGGSSYNEQFF TGTGCCAGCAGCTTAGGTGGTAGCTCCTACAATGAGCAGTTCTTC
TRBJ1-2 TRBV7-9 TRBD1 - CASSLGDRESNGYTF TGTGCCAGCAGCTTAGGGGACAGGGAGAGCAATGGCTACACCTTC
TRBJ1-2 TRBV2 - few CASSLTGNGYTF TGTGCCAGCAGTTTAACAGGGAATGGCTACACCTTC